What follows are 25 T cell receptor beta chains derived from one specimen sequenced in a study of regulatory T cells in long-lasting Graves disease. Building of the TCR beta libraries involved iRepertoire HTBI primers and Arm-PCR of CDR3 regions. TCRdb independently ran MiXCR on the multiplex PCR reads; one entry per CDR3 protein. The sample records about 560,000 distinct CDR3 sequences, around 16% being singletons. The time point is: newly diagnosed GD, antithyroid drugs for less than 3 months. The TCR library was prepared using RNA isolated from PBMCs. These records were also assigned to another study, of T cells in Graves' hyperthyroidism and ophthalmopathy.

The source was peripheral blood mononuclear cells (PBMCs), collected at new diagnosis, from a patient treated with antithyroid drugs. These receptors were collected from a man aged 18 to 30 with Graves disease.

The genes are TRBV27 and TRBJ2-3; 14 bases fit TRBD2. CDR3 length equals 18 residues. V shed 5 bases, J shed 4 bases, and the junction held 11 bases outside the gene matches. The V gene's germline CDR1 is MNHEY and CDR2 SMNVEV (reference sequence). The CDR3 bases are TGTGCCAGCAGTCGTCAGCGGACTAGCGGGAGGATTGCAGATACGCAGTATTTT. It is translated as CASSRQRTSGRIADTQYF.

In its sample, this clonotype was seen a few times. The gene calls are TRBV29-1 and TRBJ1-1; a possible D gene is TRBD1 (6 bases). The CDR3 extends over 14 amino acids. In germline, CDR1 is SQVTM, CDR2 ANQGSEA. Trimming left V 6 bases short and J 0 bases short, with 14 bases between. The CDR3 nucleotides are TGCAGCGTCGCCGATCGACAGGTGAACACTGAAGCTTTCTTT. This codes for CSVADRQVNTEAFF.

This chain links TRBV7-8 with TRBJ2-5, with D perhaps TRBD1 (6 bases). Near its end, the DNA agrees better with TRBJ2-7, so the J call may be wrong. Per germline, CDR1 SGHVS and CDR2 FQNEAQ. The length of the CDR3 is 17 residues. The CDR3: CASSSNFRQAGSYEQYF. The CDR3 DNA follows: TGTGCCAGCAGCTCAAACTTTAGACAGGCTGGCTCCTACGAGCAGTACTTC.

At least ten counts were recorded for this clonotype. The CDR3 DNA is TGTGCCAGCTCTTCCGGGACCCACACAGATACGCAGTATTTT. Protein sequence: CASSSGTHTDTQYF. The chain has TRBV28 and TRBJ2-3; D may match TRBD1 or TRBD2 (5 bases each). Germline-derived CDR1 and CDR2 are MDHEN and SYDVKM. The CDR3 is 14 residues long. V dropped 8 bases and J dropped 2 bases, with 14 bases sitting between them.

This chain joins TRBV5-8 and TRBJ2-1; 8 bases agree with TRBD2. The CDR3 has 17 residues. V lost 0 bases to trimming and J lost 1 base; unmatched junction nucleotides: 6. Germline V CDR1 and CDR2: SGHTS, YDEGEE. CDR3 bases: TGTGCCAGCAGCTTGGACAGCCAGCGGGAGTCCTACAATGAGCAGTTCTTC. It specifies CASSLDSQRESYNEQFF.

This clonotype was recorded at least ten times. The chain combines TRBV6-4 with TRBJ2-7; 7 bases align to TRBD1. Germline V gene lookup returns CDR1 MRHNA and CDR2 SNTAGT. The CDR3 covers 14 residues. The V and J ends lost 6 bases and 3 bases, in that order; junction bases with no gene match: 8. This chain's CDR3 is CASSLTGLGYEQYF. For the CDR3, the DNA is TGTGCCAGCAGCCTGACAGGGTTAGGCTACGAGCAGTACTTC.

This chain connects TRBV7-2 to TRBJ2-5; TRBD1 might be the D (6 bases). The CDR3 sequence is 13 residues long. Germline CDR1 SGHTA, CDR2 FQGNSA. The germline V and J ends were trimmed by 7 bases and 11 bases, with 20 bases remaining between them. This chain's CDR3 is CASNRKDSNEQYF. CDR3 DNA: TGTGCCAGCAACCGAAAGGACAGCAATGAGCAGTACTTC.

V usage is TRBV30 and J usage is TRBJ1-3; possibly TRBD1 for D (6 bases). Germline loops: CDR1 GTSNPN, CDR2 SVGIG (reference sequence). The V gene lost 5 bases and the J gene lost 6 bases, with 8 bases spanning the gap. The CDR3 consists of 11 residues. CDR3 sequence (DNA): TGTGCCTGGGGACAGTTAAACACCATATATTTT. Residues: CAWGQLNTIYF.

This clonotype was observed many times. This rearrangement joins TRBV12-3 or TRBV12-4 to TRBJ2-7, with D possibly TRBD2 on 6 matching bases. Trimming removed 2 bases from V and 5 bases from J, with 13 bases in between. CDR3 length: 14 residues. CDR3 sequence reads: CASSLNPSVNEQYF. For the CDR3, the DNA is TGTGCCAGCAGTTTAAATCCTAGCGTCAACGAGCAGTACTTC.

This clonotype was picked up many times. V is TRBV28 and J is TRBJ1-4, with 7 bases lining up with TRBD1. Trimming at V came to 5 bases and at J to 1 base, leaving 13 bases not matched to a gene. CDR3 length equals 18 residues. Germline CDR1 MDHEN, CDR2 SYDVKM. The CDR3: CASSPHLTGSRTNEKLFF. In DNA, the CDR3 is TGTGCCAGCAGTCCCCACTTGACAGGGAGTAGAACTAATGAAAAACTGTTTTTT.

This clonotype was counted a few times. The chain combines TRBV5-1 with TRBJ2-3; D call uncertain. This CDR3 has 13 residues. V was shortened by 3 bases and J by 6 bases, with 11 bases between the two germline ends. Looked up from germline, CDR1 is SGHRS and CDR2 is YFSETQ. CDR3 amino acids: CASSSLSGDTQYF. Written as DNA, the CDR3 is TGCGCCAGCAGCTCCTTGTCCGGGGATACGCAGTATTTT.

The chain combines TRBV5-4 with TRBJ1-1; maybe TRBD1 (6 bases). Trimming shortened V by 4 bases and J by 3 bases, and 13 bases separated the two germline ends. This CDR3 region has 14 residues. Germline V lookup: CDR1 SGHNT, CDR2 YYREEE (reference sequence). The CDR3 spells CASSLAGVDTEAFF. Here the CDR3 DNA reads TGTGCCAGCAGCCTTGCAGGGGTGGACACTGAAGCTTTCTTT.

Many counts were recorded for this clonotype. The rearrangement joins TRBV2 to TRBJ1-2; perhaps TRBD1 as D (5 bases). Deletions cut 7 bases from V and 5 bases from J, with 17 bases between. Germline assignment: CDR1 SNHLY and CDR2 FYNNEI. The CDR3 is made up of 14 amino acids. The CDR3 coding sequence is TGTGCCAGCATTCGAGGAGGGGAGGTTTATGGCTACACCTTC. It codes for CASIRGGEVYGYTF.

This clonotype came up a few times. The rearrangement joins TRBV6-1 to TRBJ2-2; possibly TRBD1 for D (5 bases). This CDR3 comprises 18 residues. Trimming stripped 6 bases from V and 1 base from J, with 21 bases between. CDR1 MNHNS and CDR2 SASEGT come from the germline V gene. The CDR3 DNA sequence: TGTGCCAGCAGCGACCCTCGTACCGAGACAGTGAACACCGGGGAGCTGTTTTTT. Protein sequence: CASSDPRTETVNTGELFF.

J is TRBJ1-2 and V is TRBV27; unclear D gene. CDR3 length equals 15 residues. Trimming took off 4 bases at V and 0 bases at J, with 12 bases between the two ends. Germline-derived CDR1 and CDR2 are MNHEY and SMNVEV (reference sequence). The CDR3 bases are TGTGCCAGCAGTTATTCAGCTTCTTCTAACTATGGCTACACCTTC. This encodes CASSYSASSNYGYTF.

This rearrangement joins TRBV20-1 to TRBJ2-5, with D perhaps assigned TRBD1 or TRBD2 (5 bases each). V lost 7 bases and J 2 bases, leaving 17 bases between the germline ends. The CDR3 totals 14 residues. The germline V gene encodes CDR1 DFQATT and CDR2 SNEGSKA (reference sequence). CDR3 amino acids: CSDSPVREQETQYF. In DNA, the CDR3 is TGCAGTGATTCCCCGGTCAGGGAGCAAGAGACCCAGTACTTC.

This clonotype was seen only a few times. The chain combines TRBV6-2 or TRBV6-3 with TRBJ2-7, with 8 positions matching TRBD2. The CDR3 totals 15 residues. Germline V CDR1 and CDR2: MNHEY, SVGEGT. J lost 2 bases, V lost 7 bases, and 10 bases had no gene match. This CDR3 reads CASTPPPAGAYEQYF. CDR3 nucleotides: TGTGCCAGCACCCCCCCCCCAGCGGGGGCCTACGAGCAGTACTTC.

This clonotype was picked up many times. This sequence joins TRBV28 and TRBJ2-1; 8 nucleotides line up with TRBD2. After removal of 5 bases from V and 7 bases from J, the junction contained 13 bases not matched to a gene. Germline loops: CDR1 MDHEN, CDR2 SYDVKM. The CDR3 is made up of 16 amino acids. CDR3 amino acids: CASSGLRAGERNEQFF. The CDR3 region has the DNA TGTGCCAGCAGTGGCTTGAGAGCGGGAGAGAGAAATGAGCAGTTCTTC. Using reference TRBV28 and TRBJ2-1 for the parts outside the CDR3, the full variable domain is DVKVTQSSRYLVKRTGEKVFLECVQDMDHENMFWYRQDPGLGLRLIYFSYDVKMKEKGDIPEGYSVSREKKERFSLILESASTNQTSMYLCASSGLRAGERNEQFFGPGTRLTVL.

This clonotype was detected many times. V is TRBV6-2 or TRBV6-3 and J is TRBJ2-7; tentatively, D is TRBD1 (6 bases). The V end was cut by 8 bases, the J end by 3 bases, with 11 bases between. The length of the CDR3 is 12 residues. Germline values: CDR1 MNHEY, CDR2 SVGEGT. This chain's CDR3 is CASGDNNYEQYF. In DNA form, the CDR3 reads TGTGCCAGCGGGGACAACAACTACGAGCAGTACTTC.

This clonotype was seen repeatedly, ten times or more. The J gene is TRBJ2-3, the V gene TRBV29-1; 7 bases fit TRBD2. CDR1 is SQVTM and CDR2 is ANQGSEA in the germline V gene. The length of the CDR3 is 13 residues. V was clipped by 7 bases and J by 10 bases; unmatched bases: 14. CDR3: CSAAPSGREAQYF. The CDR3 DNA follows: TGCAGCGCGGCCCCTAGCGGCCGAGAAGCGCAGTATTTT.

There are many counts of this clonotype. V is TRBV19 and J is TRBJ2-1, with D uncertain. The CDR3 runs 12 residues. Germline V gene lookup returns CDR1 LNHDA and CDR2 SQIVND (reference sequence). Trimming removed 5 bases at V and 2 bases at J, with 4 bases between. CDR3 sequence (DNA): TGTGCCAGTAGTCGACCCTACAATGAGCAGTTCTTC. Translating it yields CASSRPYNEQFF.

This clonotype was counted a single time. Germline is not matched at one junction end, which may reflect a read error. The chain links TRBV11-2 to TRBJ2-7, with 7 bases identical to TRBD1. The germline CDR1 and CDR2 sequences are SGHAT and FQNNGV. The CDR3 has 11 residues. CDR3 in DNA: TGTGCCAGCAGCACAGGACAGGACATTTTCTTC. Translation gives CASSTGQDIFF.

The chain links TRBV11-3 to TRBJ2-3; perhaps TRBD2 as D (6 bases). The germline V and J ends were trimmed by 5 bases and 3 bases, with 15 bases remaining between them. Germline CDR1 reads SGHNT; CDR2 reads YENEEA. CDR3 size: 15 residues. The CDR3 sequence is CASSIGGLGTDTQYF. The CDR3 bases are TGTGCCAGCAGCATAGGAGGGTTGGGAACAGATACGCAGTATTTT.

The rearrangement uses TRBV2 and TRBJ2-7, with D possibly called TRBD1 or TRBD2 (5 bases each). Germline CDR1 SNHLY, CDR2 FYNNEI. This CDR3 spans 15 amino acids. Deletions cut 3 bases from V and 0 bases from J, with 12 bases between. CDR3 in DNA: TGTGCCAGCAGTGAGGGACGGGGAAGCTCCTACGAGCAGTACTTC. It codes for CASSEGRGSSYEQYF.

This clonotype turned up a few times. J is TRBJ2-1 and V is TRBV5-1; D gene uncertain. Germline values: CDR1 SGHRS, CDR2 YFSETQ. This CDR3 contains 12 residues. With 4 bases removed from V and 9 bases from J, the gap between germline ends came to 11 bases. The CDR3 coding sequence is TGCGCCAGCAGCGCACGATCAGGTGAGCAGTTCTTC. It is translated as CASSARSGEQFF.